This passage covers 5 T cell receptor beta chains from one sample sequenced in a study of T cells in localized non-small cell lung cancer. Assay: immunoSEQ multiplex PCR; the TCRdb copy retains only in-frame clones and omits some. Of tens of thousands of clones in the sample, approximately 87% were seen once. The sample consisted of PBMCs, taken before any cancer treatment. These receptors all stem from a woman aged 35-70 years with stage II squamous cell lung carcinoma.

This chain links TRBV5-6 with TRBJ2-2; D ambiguous. This CDR3 region has 16 residues. V shed 0 bases and J shed 5 bases, with 14 bases lying between them. Germline loops: CDR1 SGHDT, CDR2 YYEEEE. This CDR3 reads CASSLVESRYTGELFF. The CDR3, as DNA: TGTGCCAGCAGCTTGGTTGAGTCAAGGTATACCGGGGAGCTGTTTTTT.

The V call is TRBV7-8, the J call TRBJ1-2, with D unclear. The germline V and J ends were trimmed by 3 bases and 0 bases, with 11 bases remaining between them. This CDR3 region has 15 residues. CDR1 is SGHVS, CDR2 FQNEAQ, per germline. The CDR3 here is CASSFWSAPNYGYTF. The CDR3, as DNA: TGTGCCAGCAGCTTTTGGTCCGCTCCTAACTATGGCTACACCTTC.

The V and J genes are TRBV21-1 and TRBJ2-4; the D call TRBD1 from the table was never checked on the DNA. TRBV21-1 constitutes a pseudogene. This CDR3 has 15 amino acids. The DNA for the CDR3 is TGTGCCAGCAGCGCAAGACAGGGAATTAGGGACATTCAGTACTTC. Translated: CASSARQGIRDIQYF.

This chain links TRBV10-2 with TRBJ1-5, with 10 bases lining up with TRBD1. The trim removed 6 bases at V and 0 bases at J, leaving 8 bases unmatched. Germline V gene data show CDR1 as WSHSY and CDR2 as SAAADI. This CDR3 is 17 amino acids long. The CDR3 coding sequence is TGCGCCAGCAGGGAGACAGGGGGCGTTTATAGCAATCAGCCCCAGCATTTT. This gives the protein CASRETGGVYSNQPQHF.

The rearrangement uses TRBV9 and TRBJ2-4; TRBD1 aligns across 8 bases. The CDR3 runs 17 residues. The V gene's germline CDR1 is SGDLS and CDR2 YYNGEE. The V and J ends lost 0 bases and 2 bases, in that order; junction bases with no gene match: 7. The CDR3 loop reads CASSVEPGGTTKNIQYF. In nucleotides, the CDR3 is TGTGCCAGCAGCGTAGAACCAGGGGGCACGACCAAAAACATTCAGTACTTC.